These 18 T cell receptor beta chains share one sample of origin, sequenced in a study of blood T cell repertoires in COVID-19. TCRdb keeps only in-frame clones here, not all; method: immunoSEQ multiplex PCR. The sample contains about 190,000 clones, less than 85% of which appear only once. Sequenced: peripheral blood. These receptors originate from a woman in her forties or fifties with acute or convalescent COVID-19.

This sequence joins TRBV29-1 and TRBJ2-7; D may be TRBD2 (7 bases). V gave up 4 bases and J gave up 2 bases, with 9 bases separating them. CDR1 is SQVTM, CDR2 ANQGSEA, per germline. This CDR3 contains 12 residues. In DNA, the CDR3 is TGCAGCGTTGGAGGGGGGGCCTACGAGCAGTACTTC. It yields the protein CSVGGGAYEQYF.

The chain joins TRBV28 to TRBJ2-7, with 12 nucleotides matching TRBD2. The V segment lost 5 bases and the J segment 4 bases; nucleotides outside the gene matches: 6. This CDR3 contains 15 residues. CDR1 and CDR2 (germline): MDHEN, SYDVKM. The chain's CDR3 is CASSTPSGGAYEQYF. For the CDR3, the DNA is TGTGCCAGCAGTACCCCTAGCGGGGGGGCTTACGAGCAGTACTTC. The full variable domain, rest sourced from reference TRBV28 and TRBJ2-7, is DVKVTQSSRYLVKRTGEKVFLECVQDMDHENMFWYRQDPGLGLRLIYFSYDVKMKEKGDIPEGYSVSREKKERFSLILESASTNQTSMYLCASSTPSGGAYEQYFGPGTRLTVT.

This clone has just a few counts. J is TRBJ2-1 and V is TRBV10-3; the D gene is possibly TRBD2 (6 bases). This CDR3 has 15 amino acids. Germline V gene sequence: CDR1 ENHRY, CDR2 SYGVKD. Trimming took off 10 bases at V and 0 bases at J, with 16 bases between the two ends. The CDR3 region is CATNPGGVSYNEQFF. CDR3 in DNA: TGTGCCACCAACCCAGGCGGGGTCTCCTACAATGAGCAGTTCTTC.

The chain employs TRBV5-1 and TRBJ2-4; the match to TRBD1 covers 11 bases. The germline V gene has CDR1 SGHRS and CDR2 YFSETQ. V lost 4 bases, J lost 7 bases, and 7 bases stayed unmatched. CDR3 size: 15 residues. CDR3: CASSAGQGAFNIQYF. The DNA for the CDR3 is TGCGCCAGCAGCGCCGGACAGGGGGCATTTAACATTCAGTACTTC.

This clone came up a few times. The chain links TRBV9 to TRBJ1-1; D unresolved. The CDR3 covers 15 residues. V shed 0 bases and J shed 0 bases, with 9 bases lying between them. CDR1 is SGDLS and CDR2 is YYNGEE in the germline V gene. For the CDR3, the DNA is TGTGCCAGCAGCGTAGGAGAGATTATGAACACTGAAGCTTTCTTT. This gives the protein CASSVGEIMNTEAFF.

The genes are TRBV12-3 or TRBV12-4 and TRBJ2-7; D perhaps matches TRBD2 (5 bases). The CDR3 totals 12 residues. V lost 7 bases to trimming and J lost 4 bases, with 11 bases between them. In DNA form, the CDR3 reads TGTGCCAGCACCCTCGGGATGTACGAGCAGTACTTC. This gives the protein CASTLGMYEQYF.

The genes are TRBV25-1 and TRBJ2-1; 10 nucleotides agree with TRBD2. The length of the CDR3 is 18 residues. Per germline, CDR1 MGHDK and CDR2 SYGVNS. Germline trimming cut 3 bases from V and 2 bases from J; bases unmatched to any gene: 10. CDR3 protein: CASSDRSSGRGPYNEQFF. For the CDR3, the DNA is TGTGCCAGCAGTGATAGGTCTAGCGGGAGAGGCCCCTACAATGAGCAGTTCTTC.

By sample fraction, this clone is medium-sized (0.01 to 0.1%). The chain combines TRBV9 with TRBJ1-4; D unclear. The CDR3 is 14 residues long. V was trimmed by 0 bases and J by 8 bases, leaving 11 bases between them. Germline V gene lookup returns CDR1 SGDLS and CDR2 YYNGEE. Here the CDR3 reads CASSVGEGEEKLFF. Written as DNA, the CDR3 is TGTGCCAGCAGCGTAGGTGAGGGAGAGGAAAAACTGTTTTTT.

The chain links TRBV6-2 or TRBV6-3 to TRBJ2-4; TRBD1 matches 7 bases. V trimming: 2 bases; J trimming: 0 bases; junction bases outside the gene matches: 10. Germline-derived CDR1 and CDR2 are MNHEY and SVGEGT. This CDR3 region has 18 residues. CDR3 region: CASSYLTGNERAKNIQYF. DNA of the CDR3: TGTGCCAGCAGTTACCTGACAGGGAATGAGAGAGCCAAAAACATTCAGTACTTC.

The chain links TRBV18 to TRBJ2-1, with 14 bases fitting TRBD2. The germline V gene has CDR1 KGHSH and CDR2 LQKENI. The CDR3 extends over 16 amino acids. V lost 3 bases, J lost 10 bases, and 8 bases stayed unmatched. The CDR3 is CASSPGTSGGLGEQFF. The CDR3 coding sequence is TGTGCCAGCTCACCTGGGACTAGCGGGGGCCTAGGGGAGCAGTTCTTC.

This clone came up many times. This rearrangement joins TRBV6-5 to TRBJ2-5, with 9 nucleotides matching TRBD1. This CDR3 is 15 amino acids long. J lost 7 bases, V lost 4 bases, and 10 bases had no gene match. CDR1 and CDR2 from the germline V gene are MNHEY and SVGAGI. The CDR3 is CASSSGTGKIGTQYF. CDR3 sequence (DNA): TGTGCCAGCAGTTCCGGGACAGGGAAGATCGGGACCCAGTACTTC.

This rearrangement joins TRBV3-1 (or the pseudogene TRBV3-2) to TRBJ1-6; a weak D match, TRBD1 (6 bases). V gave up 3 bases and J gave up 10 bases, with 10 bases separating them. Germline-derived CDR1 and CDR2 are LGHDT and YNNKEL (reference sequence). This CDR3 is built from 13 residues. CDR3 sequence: CASSHPGESPLHF. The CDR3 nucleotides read TGTGCCAGCAGCCACCCAGGGGAGTCACCCCTCCACTTT.

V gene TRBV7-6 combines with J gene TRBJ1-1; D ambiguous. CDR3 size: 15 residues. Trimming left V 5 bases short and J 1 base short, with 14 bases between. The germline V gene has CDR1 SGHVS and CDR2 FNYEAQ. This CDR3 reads CASSRNGGQNTEAFF. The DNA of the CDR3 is TGTGCCAGCAGCCGGAACGGCGGCCAGAACACTGAAGCTTTCTTT.

The CDR3 sequence: CASSRGTGDGYTF. CDR3 nucleotides: TGTGCCAGCAGTCGCGGGACAGGGGACGGCTACACCTTC. The chain joins TRBV6-5 to TRBJ1-2, with TRBD1 matching 10 bases. The germline V gene has CDR1 MNHEY and CDR2 SVGAGI. The CDR3 covers 13 residues. The V and J ends lost 5 bases and 8 bases, in that order; junction bases with no gene match: 5.

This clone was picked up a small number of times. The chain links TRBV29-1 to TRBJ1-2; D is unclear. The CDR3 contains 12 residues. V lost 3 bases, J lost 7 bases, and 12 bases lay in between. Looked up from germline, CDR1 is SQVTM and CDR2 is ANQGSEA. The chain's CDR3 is CSVEDTPGGYTF. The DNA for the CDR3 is TGCAGCGTTGAGGATACGCCGGGTGGCTACACCTTC.

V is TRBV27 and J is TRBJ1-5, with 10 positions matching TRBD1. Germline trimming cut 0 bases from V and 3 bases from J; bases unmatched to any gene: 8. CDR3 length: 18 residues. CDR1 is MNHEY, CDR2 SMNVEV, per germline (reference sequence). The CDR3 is CASSLSYWTGGPNQPQHF. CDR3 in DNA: TGTGCCAGCAGTTTATCCTATTGGACAGGGGGTCCCAATCAGCCCCAGCATTTT.

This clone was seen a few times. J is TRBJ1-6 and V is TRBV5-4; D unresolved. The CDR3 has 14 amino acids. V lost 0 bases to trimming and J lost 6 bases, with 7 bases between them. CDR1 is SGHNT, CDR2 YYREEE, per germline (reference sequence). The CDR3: CASSLDFSNSPLHF. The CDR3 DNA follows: TGTGCCAGCAGCTTGGACTTTAGTAATTCACCCCTCCACTTT. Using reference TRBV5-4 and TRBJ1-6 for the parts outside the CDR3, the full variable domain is ETGVTQSPTHLIKTRGQQVTLRCSSQSGHNTVSWYQQALGQGPQFIFQYYREEENGRGNFPPRFSGLQFPNYSSELNVNALELDDSALYLCASSLDFSNSPLHFGNGTRLTVT.

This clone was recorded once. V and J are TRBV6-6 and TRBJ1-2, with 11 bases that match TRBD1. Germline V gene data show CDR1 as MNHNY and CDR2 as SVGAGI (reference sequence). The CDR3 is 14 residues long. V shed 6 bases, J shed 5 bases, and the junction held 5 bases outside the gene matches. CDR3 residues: CASREGQGAYGYTF. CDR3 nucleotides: TGTGCCAGCAGGGAAGGACAGGGGGCGTATGGCTACACCTTC.